The 28 T cell receptor beta chains given below trace back to one sample, sequenced in a study of siplizumab effects on memory and regulatory T cells. The data were produced by immunoSEQ multiplex PCR, yet TCRdb's version contains in-frame clones alone and is incomplete. The sample lists 6,500 to 8,500 clones; roughly two thirds were seen once. The sequencing sample was made of effector memory CD8+ T cells sorted from blood. Sample subset: unstimulated CD8+ effector memory T cells. These TCRs come from a human donor in good health.

The chain recombines TRBV4-2 with TRBJ2-7; TRBD2 matches at 10 bases. The V segment lost 1 base and the J segment 5 bases; nucleotides outside the gene matches: 5. CDR1 LGHNA and CDR2 YNFKEQ come from the germline V gene. CDR3 size: 15 residues. The CDR3 protein is CASSQVTSGNDEQYF. DNA for the CDR3: TGTGCCAGCAGCCAAGTAACTAGCGGGAACGACGAGCAGTACTTC.

V usage is TRBV6-5 and J usage is TRBJ2-3, with 7 nucleotides matching TRBD1. This CDR3 region has 14 residues. The trim removed 7 bases at V and 2 bases at J, leaving 6 bases unmatched. The germline V gene encodes CDR1 MNHEY and CDR2 SVGAGI. CDR3 sequence: CASTGQEHTDTQYF. The CDR3 DNA reads as TGTGCCAGCACCGGACAGGAGCACACAGATACGCAGTATTTT.

The chain combines TRBV27 with TRBJ2-3, with a possible D match to TRBD2 (5 bases). The CDR3 consists of 15 residues. CDR1 is MNHEY, CDR2 SMNVEV, per germline (reference sequence). The V end was cut by 6 bases, the J end by 2 bases, with 15 bases between. The CDR3 sequence: CASRPPGINTDTQYF. The CDR3 nucleotides read TGTGCCAGCAGACCCCCGGGAATTAACACAGATACGCAGTATTTT.

The V gene is TRBV7-9, the J gene TRBJ2-1; TRBD2 is a possible D gene (6 bases). Trimming took off 3 bases at V and 16 bases at J, with 10 bases between the two ends. CDR1 is SEHNR, CDR2 FQNEAQ, per germline (reference sequence). This CDR3 is 10 amino acids long. The CDR3 reads CASSLREVFF. The CDR3 nucleotides read TGTGCCAGCAGCTTGAGGGAGGTCTTCTTC.

This CDR3 is CASSLMASGSRNTGELFF. In DNA, the CDR3 is TGCGCCAGCAGCTTGATGGCTAGCGGGAGTCGTAACACCGGGGAGCTGTTTTTT. The rearrangement uses TRBV5-1 and TRBJ2-2, with 10 bases lining up with TRBD2. This CDR3 is built from 18 residues. With V trimmed by 1 base and J by 2 bases, 8 bases remained unmatched. Germline lookup yields CDR1 SGHRS and CDR2 YFSETQ. The whole variable domain, remainder taken from reference TRBV5-1 and TRBJ2-2, is KAGVTQTPRYLIKTRGQQVTLSCSPISGHRSVSWYQQTPGQGLQFLFEYFSETQRNKGNFPGRFSGRQFSNSRSEMNVSTLELGDSALYLCASSLMASGSRNTGELFFGEGSRLTVL.

Only a few counts were recorded for this clone. This rearrangement joins TRBV2 to TRBJ2-5; TRBD1 agrees at 7 bases. The V segment lost 4 bases and the J segment 4 bases; nucleotides outside the gene matches: 6. Germline V gene lookup returns CDR1 SNHLY and CDR2 FYNNEI. The CDR3 has 14 amino acids. The CDR3: CASSVTGYRETQYF. For the CDR3, the DNA is TGTGCCAGCAGTGTGACAGGGTACAGAGAGACCCAGTACTTC.

This chain connects TRBV13 to TRBJ2-7, with 16 bases lining up with TRBD2. Germline loops: CDR1 PRHDT, CDR2 FYEKMQ (reference sequence). The junction had 12 bases not matched to a gene; V was cut back by 5 bases and J by 5 bases. The CDR3 is 18 residues long. The chain's CDR3 is CASSIRGGLAGGPDEQYF. CDR3 DNA sequence: TGTGCCAGCAGCATTAGGGGGGGACTAGCGGGAGGGCCGGACGAGCAGTACTTC. Variable domain in full (rest from reference TRBV13 and TRBJ2-7): AAGVIQSPRHLIKEKRETATLKCYPIPRHDTVYWYQQGPGQDPQFLISFYEKMQSDKGSIPDRFSAQQFSDYHSELNMSSLELGDSALYFCASSIRGGLAGGPDEQYFGPGTRLTVT.

This clone has only a few counts. The gene calls are TRBV7-4 and TRBJ2-7; TRBD2 aligns across 8 bases. CDR1 is SGHVT, CDR2 SQSDAQ, per germline. This CDR3 is 14 amino acids long. Unmatched junction bases numbered 7, after V lost 4 bases and J lost 5 bases. The DNA of the CDR3 is TGTGCCAGCAGCTCGGAGGCGGGGGGCCACGAGCAGTACTTC. Translated, it gives CASSSEAGGHEQYF. The whole variable domain, remainder taken from reference TRBV7-4 and TRBJ2-7, is GAGVSQSPRYKVAKRGRDVALRCDSISGHVTLYWYRQTLGQGSEVLTYSQSDAQRDKSGRPSGRFSAERPERSVSTLKIQRTEQGDSAVYLCASSSEAGGHEQYFGPGTRLTVT.

A single count supports this clone. This chain links TRBV7-3 with TRBJ1-5, with 7 bases matching TRBD1. This CDR3 region has 14 residues. Trimming removed 4 bases from V and 4 bases from J; junction bases left unmatched: 4. CDR1 is SGHTA, CDR2 FQGTGA, per germline. CDR3 residues: CASSSGTENQPQHF. CDR3 coding DNA: TGTGCCAGCAGCTCCGGGACAGAGAATCAGCCCCAGCATTTT.

Judged by abundance, this clone is medium-sized. This rearrangement joins TRBV19 to TRBJ2-7, with D perhaps TRBD1 or TRBD2 (5 bases each). Trimming removed 3 bases at V and 2 bases at J, with 17 bases between. In germline, CDR1 is LNHDA, CDR2 SQIVND (reference sequence). The CDR3 consists of 16 residues. The CDR3 DNA sequence: TGTGCCAGTAGTATTGGTATGGGGACCGCGGCCTACGAGCAGTACTTC. Translated, it gives CASSIGMGTAAYEQYF.

In its sample, this clone was seen a few times. The V call is TRBV23-1, the J call TRBJ2-7; 7 bases line up with TRBD2. TRBV23-1 is labeled an ORF, and its function is uncertain. The ends lost 8 bases at V and 5 bases at J; junction bases unmatched: 15. The CDR3 consists of 15 residues. The CDR3 DNA sequence: TGCGCCAGCCCGTTAATAAGAGGGAGGGTCCACGAGCAGTACTTC. Its protein is CASPLIRGRVHEQYF.

The chain has TRBV5-1 and TRBJ1-1; D is possibly TRBD1 (5 bases). This CDR3 is built from 13 residues. Deletions cut 7 bases from V and 5 bases from J, with 15 bases between. CDR1 and CDR2 from the germline V gene are SGHRS and YFSETQ. The CDR3: CASLGDLGTEAFF. The DNA of the CDR3 is TGCGCCAGCCTCGGGGACTTGGGGACTGAAGCTTTCTTT.

The chain joins TRBV6-5 to TRBJ1-1, with D possibly being TRBD1 (6 bases). This CDR3 contains 11 residues. Per germline, CDR1 MNHEY and CDR2 SVGAGI. V was pared by 2 bases and J by 8 bases, with 6 bases between. The CDR3 reads CASSYGTEAFF. The CDR3 nucleotides read TGTGCCAGCAGTTACGGGACAGAAGCTTTCTTT.

This clone has only one observation. The V gene is TRBV6-5, the J gene TRBJ2-3; 7 bases fit TRBD2. V lost 0 bases, J lost 2 bases, and 2 bases stayed unmatched. This CDR3 has 15 amino acids. CDR1 and CDR2 from the germline V gene are MNHEY and SVGAGI. The CDR3 DNA follows: TGTGCCAGCAGTTACTCGGGAGGGTTCACAGATACGCAGTATTTT. Residues: CASSYSGGFTDTQYF.

This clone was detected only once. Distinct nucleotide sequences in the sample also encode this CDR3. J is TRBJ2-2 and V is TRBV9, with a weak D call TRBD1 (5 bases). Between the trimmed V and J ends, which lost 4 bases and 5 bases, there was a span of 12 bases. The CDR3 spans 14 residues. CDR1 and CDR2 from the germline V gene are SGDLS and YYNGEE. The CDR3, as DNA: TGTGCCAGCAGCCCTAGGCAGGGAACCGGGGAGCTGTTTTTT. This encodes CASSPRQGTGELFF.

The chain has TRBV28 and TRBJ1-2; TRBD1 is a possible D gene (5 bases). V was clipped by 2 bases and J by 3 bases, with 10 bases between them. This CDR3 has 14 residues. Germline V gives CDR1 MDHEN, CDR2 SYDVKM. CDR3: CASSLQGYDYGYTF. For the CDR3, the DNA is TGTGCCAGCAGTTTACAGGGCTATGACTATGGCTACACCTTC.

V is TRBV4-2 and J is TRBJ2-7; 10 bases are shared with TRBD2. Unmatched junction bases numbered 5, after V lost 5 bases and J lost 1 base. This CDR3 has 15 residues. Germline CDR1 is LGHNA and CDR2 is YNFKEQ. The CDR3 here is CASSDRTSGSYEQYF. CDR3 nucleotide sequence: TGTGCCAGCAGCGATAGGACTAGCGGATCCTACGAGCAGTACTTC.

V usage is TRBV6-6 and J usage is TRBJ2-2; no clear D gene. V was cut by 4 bases and J by 4 bases, with 16 bases left in between. Germline CDR1 reads MNHNY; CDR2 reads SVGAGI (reference sequence). The CDR3 consists of 16 residues. The DNA for the CDR3 is TGTGCCAGCAGTTTCGTACACTTCACGGGCACCGGGGAGCTGTTTTTT. As protein: CASSFVHFTGTGELFF.

By share, this clone ranks as medium-sized (0.01 to 0.1%). The genes are TRBV14 and TRBJ2-4, with 9 nucleotides matching TRBD1. The CDR3 runs 15 residues. Germline CDR1 is SGHDN and CDR2 is FVKESK. Unmatched junction bases numbered 3, after V lost 1 base and J lost 5 bases. CDR3 sequence (DNA): TGTGCCAGCAGCCAAGGGGACAGGGTAGAAAACATTCAGTACTTC. Translating it yields CASSQGDRVENIQYF.

This chain uses TRBV7-9 with TRBJ2-7, with 7 nucleotides matching TRBD1. This CDR3 is 12 amino acids long. Trimming removed 5 bases from V and 9 bases from J; junction bases left unmatched: 7. Germline CDR1 and CDR2: SEHNR and FQNEAQ (reference sequence). This chain's CDR3 is CASSSGQDRQYF. As DNA, the CDR3 is TGTGCCAGCAGCAGCGGACAGGATCGGCAGTACTTC.

The V gene is TRBV5-6, the J gene TRBJ2-3, with 7 bases fitting TRBD2. V shed 4 bases, J shed 4 bases, and the junction held 12 bases outside the gene matches. Germline V lookup: CDR1 SGHDT, CDR2 YYEEEE. There are 16 residues in the CDR3. Here the CDR3 reads CASSGTIAGEADTQYF. The CDR3 DNA follows: TGTGCCAGCAGCGGGACTATTGCGGGAGAGGCAGATACGCAGTATTTT.

The rearrangement uses TRBV13 and TRBJ2-4; D possibly corresponds to TRBD2 (6 bases). CDR3 size: 14 residues. Per germline, CDR1 PRHDT and CDR2 FYEKMQ (reference sequence). V shed 3 bases and J shed 7 bases, with 13 bases lying between them. CDR3 sequence (DNA): TGTGCCAGCAGCTTCGGACAAGGAGGGAACATTCAGTACTTC. Encoded protein: CASSFGQGGNIQYF.

This clone was seen only a few times. V gene TRBV7-9 combines with J gene TRBJ2-2, with 9 bases identical to TRBD1. Germline V CDR1 and CDR2: SEHNR, FQNEAQ (reference sequence). The ends lost 5 bases at V and 7 bases at J; junction bases unmatched: 8. The CDR3 is 15 amino acids. The CDR3 DNA reads TGTGCCAGCAGCCCACAGGACAGGGGTATCGGGGAGCTGTTTTTT. This gives the protein CASSPQDRGIGELFF.

This clone has just a few counts. The chain links TRBV6-1 to TRBJ1-2; no reliable D call. The CDR3 loop spans 13 amino acids. V was cut by 1 base and J by 9 bases, with 12 bases left in between. Germline V CDR1 and CDR2: MNHNS, SASEGT. CDR3 nucleotides: TGTGCCAGCAGTGAAGTATCCTCTTACCGCTACACCTTC. It codes for CASSEVSSYRYTF.

The chain has TRBV7-3 and TRBJ2-3; D not resolved. Deletions cut 3 bases from V and 2 bases from J, with 6 bases between. There are 13 residues in the CDR3. Germline V gene lookup returns CDR1 SGHTA and CDR2 FQGTGA. CDR3 in DNA: TGTGCCAGCAGCTTGGTCACCACAGATACGCAGTATTTT. This translates into CASSLVTTDTQYF.

This sequence joins TRBV7-8 and TRBJ2-1, with TRBD2 matching over 7 bases. The CDR3 runs to 15 residues. Trimming took 4 bases from V and 1 from J; bases not matched to a gene: 4. Germline CDR1 is SGHVS and CDR2 is FQNEAQ. As DNA, the CDR3 is TGTGCCAGCAGCTACAGCGGGGAATCCTACAATGAGCAGTTCTTC. Protein: CASSYSGESYNEQFF. Complete variable domain (other parts from reference TRBV7-8 and TRBJ2-1): GAGVSQSPRYKVAKRGQDVALRCDPISGHVSLFWYQQALGQGPEFLTYFQNEAQLDKSGLPSDRFFAERPEGSVSTLKIQRTQQEDSAVYLCASSYSGESYNEQFFGPGTRLTVL.

This chain uses TRBV10-1 with TRBJ2-3; D gene ambiguous. The length of the CDR3 is 14 residues. From germline, CDR1 is WNHNN and CDR2 SYGVQD (reference sequence). V was cut by 3 bases and J by 6 bases, with 13 bases left in between. The CDR3 sequence: CASSDRVEADTQYF. The DNA for the CDR3 is TGCGCCAGCAGTGATCGTGTAGAGGCGGATACGCAGTATTTT.

This chain uses TRBV5-1 with TRBJ2-5; D not certain. The CDR3 spans 16 residues. Germline V gene lookup returns CDR1 SGHRS and CDR2 YFSETQ. V lost 0 bases to trimming and J lost 4 bases, with 16 bases between them. This CDR3 reads CASSLVAVELGETQYF. In DNA, the CDR3 is TGCGCCAGCAGCTTGGTGGCGGTGGAGCTTGGAGAGACCCAGTACTTC. The variable domain in full, with the rest retrieved from reference TRBV5-1 and TRBJ2-5, is KAGVTQTPRYLIKTRGQQVTLSCSPISGHRSVSWYQQTPGQGLQFLFEYFSETQRNKGNFPGRFSGRQFSNSRSEMNVSTLELGDSALYLCASSLVAVELGETQYFGPGTRLLVL.